This T cell receptor (beta chain) was sequenced during a study of OX40 agonist ivuxolimab in advanced cancers. Overall study: Dosing consisted of intravenous ivuxolimab at 0.01 to 10 mg/kg every 2 weeks. Treatment received earlier with anti-PD-1, anti-PD-L1 or anti-CTLA-4 agents was allowed, and around 40% had some.

Germline CDR1 SGHRS, CDR2 YFSETQ. The length of the CDR3 is 14 residues. V was cut by 1 base and J by 7 bases, with 11 bases left in between. TCRdb's copy holds only in-frame clones and misses some; the assay was immunoSEQ multiplex PCR. Among about 73,000 clones, approximately 91% were seen once, and the ten largest hold 0.7% to 1%. The material sequenced was CD4+ or CD8+ T cells sorted from blood, taken in a trial of the OX40 agonist ivuxolimab. This receptor was identified in an adult with an advanced solid tumor such as melanoma, head and neck, liver or kidney cancer. This chain uses TRBV5-1 with TRBJ1-4, with D uncertain. The CDR3 region has the DNA TGCGCCAGCAGCTTGACCAAGCCGGGTGAAAAACTGTTTTTT. It encodes CASSLTKPGEKLFF. Combining the CDR3 with reference TRBV5-1 and TRBJ1-4 gives the whole variable domain KAGVTQTPRYLIKTRGQQVTLSCSPISGHRSVSWYQQTPGQGLQFLFEYFSETQRNKGNFPGRFSGRQFSNSRSEMNVSTLELGDSALYLCASSLTKPGEKLFFGSGTQLSVL.